This passage covers 11 T cell receptor beta chains from one sample sequenced in a study of blood T cell repertoires in COVID-19. The table came from immunoSEQ multiplex PCR; TCRdb's copy has only in-frame clones and leaves some out. The sample has 150,000 to 200,000 clones; roughly nine tenths are singletons. What was sequenced was peripheral blood. The receptors stem from a man younger than 35 who had recovered from COVID-19.

The chain couples TRBV28 to TRBJ2-7; the match to TRBD2 covers 13 bases. The CDR3 consists of 17 residues. V dropped 4 bases and J dropped 4; count of bases not matched to a gene: 10. CDR1 and CDR2 from the germline V gene are MDHEN and SYDVKM. The CDR3 is CASSSPGTTSGRYEQYF. In nucleotides, the CDR3 is TGTGCCAGCAGTTCCCCCGGAACGACTAGCGGGAGGTACGAGCAGTACTTC.

The chain employs TRBV10-3 and TRBJ1-1, with D possibly matching TRBD1 (6 bases). Per the germline V gene, CDR1 is ENHRY and CDR2 is SYGVKD. The V end was cut by 6 bases, the J end by 4 bases, with 12 bases between. The CDR3 has 13 amino acids. The CDR3 region has the DNA TGTGCCATCAGCGCAGGGGAAGGCACTGAAGCTTTCTTT. Amino acid sequence: CAISAGEGTEAFF.

CDR3 in amino acids: CASSLTQSRDTQYF. In DNA, the CDR3 is TGTGCCAGCAGCTTAACACAGTCCCGGGATACGCAGTATTTT. The chain joins TRBV7-9 to TRBJ2-3, with D unresolved. Germline V gene sequence: CDR1 SEHNR, CDR2 FQNEAQ (reference sequence). V shed 2 bases and J shed 6 bases, with 12 bases lying between them. The CDR3 length is 14 residues.

The genes are TRBV21-1 and TRBJ1-1; the D segment call TRBD1 is taken from the table without a DNA check. TRBV21-1 is designated a pseudogene. This CDR3 comprises 12 residues. CDR3 region: CASSKRGTEAFF. DNA of the CDR3: TGTGCCAGCAGCAAAAGGGGCACTGAAGCTTTCTTT.

This chain joins TRBV6-1 and TRBJ2-6; no reliable D call. Germline V CDR1 and CDR2: MNHNS, SASEGT. This CDR3 spans 17 amino acids. V was trimmed by 3 bases and J by 2 bases, leaving 14 bases between them. CDR3 amino acids: CASSEVLRSAGANVLTF. As DNA, the CDR3 is TGTGCCAGCAGTGAGGTGCTGAGGAGTGCTGGGGCCAACGTCCTGACTTTC.

In nucleotides, the CDR3 is TGTGCCAGCAGCCTACGGGGTTCAATTATCTACGAGCAGTACTTC. This gives the protein CASSLRGSIIYEQYF. The V gene is TRBV7-9, the J gene TRBJ2-7, with D tentatively TRBD2 (5 bases). The CDR3 covers 15 residues. CDR1 is SEHNR, CDR2 FQNEAQ, per germline (reference sequence). Trimming stripped 5 bases from V and 3 bases from J, with 17 bases between.

This chain uses TRBV19 with TRBJ2-5; D may be TRBD2 (5 bases). The CDR3 loop spans 14 amino acids. Looked up from germline, CDR1 is LNHDA and CDR2 is SQIVND (reference sequence). V lost 4 bases to trimming and J lost 9 bases, with 18 bases between them. The CDR3 region has the DNA TGTGCCAGTAGTACCACGGAGTGGATTAGCGCCCAGTACTTC. The encoded protein is CASSTTEWISAQYF.

The chain joins TRBV3-1 (or the pseudogene TRBV3-2) to TRBJ2-1; 13 nucleotides line up with TRBD2. This CDR3 has 16 residues. V lost 4 bases, J lost 7 bases, and 7 bases stayed unmatched. The germline V gene encodes CDR1 LGHDT and CDR2 YNNKEL (reference sequence). The CDR3 DNA follows: TGTGCCAGCAGCCTTCGGACTAGCGGGAGATCGAATGAGCAGTTCTTC. Translating it yields CASSLRTSGRSNEQFF.

This rearrangement joins TRBV7-2 to TRBJ1-6; D is unclear. This CDR3 is 15 amino acids long. V was pared by 1 base and J by 14 bases, with 18 bases between. CDR1 and CDR2 from the germline V gene are SGHTA and FQGNSA. The CDR3 spells CASSLGGFLRETLHF. Here the CDR3 DNA reads TGTGCCAGCAGCTTAGGGGGTTTTCTGAGGGAAACCCTCCACTTT. The entire variable domain, with the rest obtained from reference TRBV7-2 and TRBJ1-6, is as follows: GAGVSQSPSNKVTEKGKDVELRCDPISGHTALYWYRQSLGQGLEFLIYFQGNSAPDKSGLPSDRFSAERTGGSVSTLTIQRTQQEDSAVYLCASSLGGFLRETLHFGNGTRLTVT.

V and J are TRBV7-6 and TRBJ2-1; 10 bases line up with TRBD2. CDR1 is SGHVS, CDR2 FNYEAQ, per germline. This CDR3 spans 16 amino acids. V was clipped by 0 bases and J by 8 bases; unmatched bases: 7. For the CDR3, the DNA is TGTGCCAGCAGCTTAGCTAGAGCGGGAGGGAGTGATGAGCAGTTCTTC. Translating gives CASSLARAGGSDEQFF.

V usage is TRBV10-2 and J usage is TRBJ1-4; D not certain. There are 14 residues in the CDR3. Germline V gives CDR1 WSHSY, CDR2 SAAADI. The V end lost 8 bases, the J end lost 4 bases, and 14 bases lay between the germline ends. This CDR3 reads CASGYWADNEKLFF. The CDR3 DNA sequence: TGCGCCAGCGGGTATTGGGCAGATAATGAAAAACTGTTTTTT.